This T cell receptor (beta chain) stems from a study of shared clonotypes between healthy human individuals. Overall study findings and caveats: Sequencing depth was expected to influence donor clonotype sharing. Only blood samples were collected, and tissue repertoires likely differ.

Subsets obtained from CD4+ cells comprised CD45RA+ naive and CD45RA-negative memory cells. Method: immunoSEQ multiplex PCR; TCRdb's copy keeps in-frame clones and lacks some. The sample lists 1,400,000 or so clones; 98% were seen once. The CDR3 contains 11 residues. Germline V gene sequence: CDR1 KGHSH, CDR2 LQKENI. The V gene lost 4 bases and the J gene lost 8 bases, with 6 bases spanning the gap. Turning to this clone: Its specificity is not known.

Sequencing input: naive CD4+ T cells sorted from blood. The subset: CD45RA+ positively selected. The chain combines TRBV18 with TRBJ2-1; D uncertain. This clonotype was obtained from a young man in good health. The chain's CDR3 is CASSQSHEQFF. The CDR3 region has the DNA TGTGCCAGCTCACAGAGCCATGAGCAGTTCTTC. The entire variable domain, with the rest obtained from reference TRBV18 and TRBJ2-1, is as follows: NAGVMQNPRHLVRRRGQEARLRCSPMKGHSHVYWYRQLPEEGLKFMVYLQKENIIDESGMPKERFSAEFPKEGPSILRIQQVVRGDSAAYFCASSQSHEQFFGPGTRLTVL.